Below, one T cell receptor beta chain is given with its context. The same CDR3 arises from other DNA sequences in this sample as well. The data belong to a study of blood T cell repertoires in COVID-19. Study details: Donors in the United States, Italy and Spain gave samples during acute or convalescent COVID-19.

The method was immunoSEQ multiplex PCR; TCRdb's version includes in-frame clones alone and lacks a portion of them. The table includes about 190,000 clones, roughly nine tenths detected once. Germline V gives CDR1 SGHRS, CDR2 YFSETQ. The CDR3 length is 14 residues. The germline V and J ends were trimmed by 4 bases and 1 base, with 10 bases remaining between them. Sequenced input: peripheral blood. The chain uses TRBV5-1 and TRBJ2-3; maybe TRBD1 (5 bases). This sequence originates from a middle-aged man with acute or convalescent COVID-19. CDR3 protein: CASSPQGRTDTQYF. The DNA of the CDR3 is TGCGCCAGCAGCCCCCAGGGCCGCACAGATACGCAGTATTTT.